This passage covers 27 T cell receptor beta chains from one sample sequenced in a study of technical replicates of blood from four donors. Data came from immunoSEQ multiplex PCR; TCRdb stores just in-frame clones and leaves some out. The repertoire holds tens of thousands of clones, with roughly 93% as singletons. Sequenced sample: T cells isolated from PBMCs. These receptors were taken from a human donor in good health.

The CDR3 loop reads CASSSTGGSLITNEKLFF. The CDR3 DNA sequence: TGTGCCAGCAGTTCTACAGGGGGCAGCTTAATAACTAATGAAAAACTGTTTTTT. The chain uses TRBV27 and TRBJ1-4; 9 nucleotides match TRBD1. Germline V gene sequence: CDR1 MNHEY, CDR2 SMNVEV (reference sequence). The V and J ends lost 4 bases and 1 base, in that order; junction bases with no gene match: 10. The CDR3 has 18 amino acids.

This chain uses TRBV18 with TRBJ1-4, with TRBD1 matching over 9 bases. CDR1 KGHSH and CDR2 LQKENI come from the germline V gene. This CDR3 region has 17 residues. Trimming took 1 base from V and 7 from J; bases not matched to a gene: 10. CDR3 bases: TGTGCCAGCTCACCACGATATGGGACAGGGTATACTGAAAAACTGTTTTTT. Amino acids: CASSPRYGTGYTEKLFF.

The rearrangement uses TRBV6-5 and TRBJ2-7, with 9 bases lining up with TRBD2. The CDR3 loop spans 15 amino acids. The trim removed 2 bases at V and 5 bases at J, leaving 7 bases unmatched. Germline-derived CDR1 and CDR2 are MNHEY and SVGAGI. Written as DNA, the CDR3 is TGTGCCAGCAGTTACGGGGCTAGCGGGGTACACGAGCAGTACTTC. Its protein is CASSYGASGVHEQYF.

The chain employs TRBV7-9 and TRBJ1-2; TRBD1 matches 8 bases. There are 14 residues in the CDR3. With 6 bases clipped from V and 3 bases from J, the junction kept 6 bases outside the gene matches. The germline V gene encodes CDR1 SEHNR and CDR2 FQNEAQ (reference sequence). The CDR3 protein is CASSHTDRDYGYTF. In nucleotides, the CDR3 is TGTGCCAGCAGTCATACGGACAGGGACTATGGCTACACCTTC.

The CDR3: CASSFTGMGSYEQYF. CDR3 nucleotides: TGTGCCAGCTCGTTTACAGGGATGGGCTCCTACGAGCAGTACTTC. The chain combines TRBV18 with TRBJ2-7; the D gene is possibly TRBD1 (6 bases). CDR3 length: 15 residues. The V end was cut by 6 bases, the J end by 0 bases, with 15 bases between. Germline loops: CDR1 KGHSH, CDR2 LQKENI.

The J gene is TRBJ1-1, the V gene TRBV7-9; 7 bases align to TRBD1. The ends lost 1 base at V and 6 bases at J; junction bases unmatched: 5. Germline CDR1 and CDR2: SEHNR and FQNEAQ (reference sequence). The CDR3 contains 14 residues. The CDR3 sequence is CASSLVTGEPEAFF. CDR3 DNA: TGTGCCAGCAGCTTAGTTACAGGGGAGCCTGAAGCTTTCTTT.

This clone was observed once. The chain recombines TRBV5-1 with TRBJ2-1; D is unresolved. The CDR3 contains 14 residues. Germline V gene sequence: CDR1 SGHRS, CDR2 YFSETQ. The V end was cut by 3 bases, the J end by 8 bases, with 15 bases between. The CDR3 sequence is CASSSSGSGDEQFF. The CDR3 coding sequence is TGCGCCAGCAGCTCCTCGGGTAGTGGCGATGAGCAGTTCTTC.

The chain links TRBV5-6 to TRBJ2-7, with a tentative D call TRBD2 (7 bases). V gave up 4 bases and J gave up 2 bases, with 19 bases separating them. From germline, CDR1 is SGHDT and CDR2 YYEEEE. The CDR3 sequence is 16 residues long. The CDR3 nucleotides read TGTGCCAGCAGCGTGGTGGGGGGGGCTTTTCCCTACGAGCAGTACTTC. It specifies CASSVVGGAFPYEQYF.

The rearrangement links TRBV20-1 to TRBJ2-5, with D possibly being TRBD2 (6 bases). The CDR3 spans 10 residues. Germline V lookup: CDR1 DFQATT, CDR2 SNEGSKA (reference sequence). Trimming shortened V by 5 bases and J by 5 bases, and 6 bases separated the two germline ends. CDR3 amino acids: CSARGETQYF. In DNA, the CDR3 is TGCAGTGCTCGGGGGGAGACCCAGTACTTC.

This sequence joins TRBV4-1 and TRBJ2-3, with 9 bases aligning to TRBD2. The CDR3 runs to 15 residues. Germline values: CDR1 MGHRA, CDR2 YSYEKL. Germline trimming cut 4 bases from V and 3 bases from J; bases unmatched to any gene: 5. Here the CDR3 reads CASSLGGGATDTQYF. In DNA form, the CDR3 reads TGCGCCAGCAGCCTGGGCGGGGGGGCGACAGATACGCAGTATTTT.

This chain uses TRBV7-9 with TRBJ2-3; TRBD2 matches at 9 bases. V shed 5 bases, J shed 6 bases, and the junction held 6 bases outside the gene matches. From germline, CDR1 is SEHNR and CDR2 FQNEAQ (reference sequence). The CDR3 has 14 amino acids. CDR3 in amino acids: CASSPSGMRDTQYF. CDR3 sequence (DNA): TGTGCCAGCAGCCCTAGCGGGATGCGGGATACGCAGTATTTT.

This clone has a single count. V is TRBV6-6 and J is TRBJ2-2; D not resolved. V was clipped by 6 bases and J by 4 bases, with 9 bases between them. Germline CDR1 is MNHNY and CDR2 is SVGAGI (reference sequence). The CDR3 is 13 amino acids. CDR3 in DNA: TGTGCCAGCAGGCTAGAAGCCACCGGGGAGCTGTTTTTT. The encoded protein is CASRLEATGELFF.

This clone was recorded once. The chain combines TRBV6-5 with TRBJ2-7; 7 bases fit TRBD1. This CDR3 has 13 residues. Germline V gene lookup returns CDR1 MNHEY and CDR2 SVGAGI. V shed 7 bases, J shed 4 bases, and the junction held 7 bases outside the gene matches. This CDR3 is CASMGTDSYEQYF. The CDR3 DNA follows: TGTGCCAGCATGGGGACAGACTCTTACGAGCAGTACTTC.

The rearrangement joins TRBV15 to TRBJ1-1; 7 nucleotides align to TRBD1. V lost 4 bases, J lost 0 bases, and 5 bases stayed unmatched. Germline CDR1 and CDR2: LNHNV and YYDKDF (reference sequence). This CDR3 is 15 amino acids long. CDR3 residues: CATSTMTGLNTEAFF. The DNA for the CDR3 is TGTGCCACCAGCACCATGACAGGGTTGAACACTGAAGCTTTCTTT.

V usage is TRBV2 and J usage is TRBJ2-3; D gene unclear. This CDR3 is built from 11 residues. Trimming cost V 9 bases and J 1 base, with 5 bases left between them. The V gene's germline CDR1 is SNHLY and CDR2 FYNNEI. This chain's CDR3 is CASHGTDTQYF. CDR3 nucleotides: TGTGCCAGTCATGGCACAGATACGCAGTATTTT.

This sequence joins TRBV5-4 and TRBJ1-2; D call uncertain. Germline V gives CDR1 SGHNT, CDR2 YYREEE (reference sequence). The CDR3 is 14 amino acids. The V and J ends lost 0 bases and 5 bases respectively, with 11 bases between them. This chain's CDR3 is CASSLARAAYGYTF. DNA for the CDR3: TGTGCCAGCAGCTTGGCCCGCGCGGCTTATGGCTACACCTTC.

The rearrangement uses TRBV7-3 and TRBJ1-2; 10 nucleotides agree with TRBD1. This CDR3 contains 16 residues. The V gene end was trimmed by 5 bases and the J gene end by 13 bases; junction bases not matched to a gene: 19. Per germline, CDR1 SGHTA and CDR2 FQGTGA. CDR3 protein: CASSTPLSGTGALITF. The CDR3 coding sequence is TGTGCCAGCAGCACCCCCTTATCCGGGACAGGGGCCCTGATCACCTTC.

The rearrangement joins TRBV4-1 to TRBJ1-2; 7 bases are a match to TRBD1. CDR1 and CDR2 from the germline V gene are MGHRA and YSYEKL. This CDR3 contains 14 residues. The trim removed 4 bases at V and 6 bases at J, leaving 8 bases unmatched. The CDR3 sequence: CASSLDREIDGYTF. The CDR3 DNA reads TGCGCCAGCAGCCTAGACAGGGAAATTGATGGCTACACCTTC.

This clone was found once. The CDR3 spells CASSAGTGGQPQHF. The CDR3 nucleotides are TGCGCCAGCAGCGCAGGGACAGGCGGTCAGCCCCAGCATTTT. The rearrangement links TRBV5-1 to TRBJ1-5; 8 nucleotides line up with TRBD1. Germline CDR1 reads SGHRS; CDR2 reads YFSETQ. The CDR3 is 14 amino acids. V gave up 4 bases and J gave up 6 bases; unmatched junction bases: 6.

The genes are TRBV7-6 and TRBJ2-5; TRBD2 aligns across 7 bases. The V gene's germline CDR1 is SGHVS and CDR2 FNYEAQ. Trimming cost V 3 bases and J 5 bases; bases outside gene matches: 6. This CDR3 comprises 14 residues. The chain's CDR3 is CASSFAGGSETQYF. The CDR3 DNA reads TGTGCCAGCAGCTTTGCCGGGGGGAGTGAGACCCAGTACTTC.

This rearrangement joins TRBV5-4 to TRBJ1-3, with a weak D call TRBD1 (6 bases). The CDR3 has 16 amino acids. V was pared by 4 bases and J by 0 bases, with 14 bases between. Germline CDR1 SGHNT, CDR2 YYREEE (reference sequence). CDR3 sequence: CASSHWGQVSGNTIYF. The CDR3 DNA reads as TGTGCCAGCAGCCACTGGGGGCAGGTCTCTGGAAACACCATATATTTT. The full variable domain, in which reference TRBV5-4 and TRBJ1-3 provide the parts outside the CDR3, is ETGVTQSPTHLIKTRGQQVTLRCSSQSGHNTVSWYQQALGQGPQFIFQYYREEENGRGNFPPRFSGLQFPNYSSELNVNALELDDSALYLCASSHWGQVSGNTIYFGEGSWLTVV.

This clone was observed once. The rearrangement links TRBV7-2 to TRBJ2-5, with D uncertain. Germline V gene sequence: CDR1 SGHTA, CDR2 FQGNSA. The CDR3 is 15 amino acids. V lost 1 base and J 4 bases, leaving 13 bases between the germline ends. The CDR3 DNA reads as TGTGCCAGCAGCTTAGGTCTATCCCGAGGAGAGACCCAGTACTTC. This encodes CASSLGLSRGETQYF.

The V gene is TRBV29-1, the J gene TRBJ2-4; TRBD1 matches at 8 bases. The CDR3 sequence is 13 residues long. V was pared by 6 bases and J by 7 bases, with 8 bases of the junction left unmatched. Germline CDR1 SQVTM, CDR2 ANQGSEA. The CDR3 loop reads CSVAPGTGNIQYF. CDR3 nucleotides: TGCAGCGTGGCTCCCGGGACAGGCAACATTCAGTACTTC.

In nucleotides, the CDR3 is TGTGCCAGCAGCCAAGATGGTACGGGGTCGAGGGCTTTCTTT. Its translation: CASSQDGTGSRAFF. This rearrangement joins TRBV4-2 to TRBJ1-1; D uncertain. Deletions cut 0 bases from V and 11 bases from J, with 16 bases between. The CDR3 is made up of 14 amino acids. In germline, CDR1 is LGHNA, CDR2 YNFKEQ.

The chain links TRBV28 to TRBJ1-4; no clear D gene. This CDR3 spans 14 amino acids. The ends were cut back, 3 bases at V and 4 bases at J, with 9 bases in the middle. Germline CDR1 is MDHEN and CDR2 is SYDVKM. The CDR3 loop is CASSLIEVNEKLFF. In DNA, the CDR3 is TGTGCCAGCAGTTTGATCGAGGTTAATGAAAAACTGTTTTTT.

V gene TRBV19 combines with J gene TRBJ1-1; D is unresolved. The CDR3 runs 13 residues. In germline, CDR1 is LNHDA, CDR2 SQIVND (reference sequence). Trimming stripped 5 bases from V and 5 bases from J, with 12 bases between. The CDR3 nucleotides read TGTGCCAGTAGTGAGTTCACGGGGACTGAAGCTTTCTTT. Translating gives CASSEFTGTEAFF.

The CDR3 nucleotides read TGTGCTAGTGGTTTTGGGACAGGTCGCAATCAGCCCCAGCATTTT. Its translation: CASGFGTGRNQPQHF. This chain joins TRBV12-5 and TRBJ1-5; 8 bases agree with TRBD1. Germline V gene sequence: CDR1 LGHNT, CDR2 FRNRAP. The CDR3 is made up of 15 amino acids. J was trimmed by 2 bases and V by 3 bases; bases with no gene match: 3.